The source of this TCR beta chain is a study of T cells expressing NK-cell markers. Looking at the study overall: Sequencing of TCR beta repertoires drew on sorted CD3+CD56+NKG2C+, CD3+CD56+NKG2C- and CD3+CD56-NKG2C+ T cells. Just one sequenced donor of eight was HCMV-seronegative, while seven were seropositive. Regarding the study as a whole: In a group of about six donors, dominant NKG2C+ clonotypes represented roughly 1.0-7.0% of CD8+ T cells. The study found these clonotypes also leading the CD3+CD56-NKG2C+ fraction in a few donors.

This CDR3 contains 15 residues. The germline V gene has CDR1 LNHNV and CDR2 YYDKDF (reference sequence). Details on this clonotype: The antigen remains undetermined.

Reanalyzing the 5' RACE reads, TCRdb keeps one entry per CDR3 protein, without DNA. The sample features hundreds of thousands of distinct CDR3 sequences, with approximately 4% in its top ten. The V call is TRBV15, the J call TRBJ1-3; as DNA is missing, the TRBD1 call by TCRdb cannot be tested. The specimen sequenced was blood T cells: a sorted CD56 or NKG2C T cell subset, CD4+ or CD8+ T cells, or bulk PBMC T cells (not recorded which). This sequence was found in a man aged 18 to 29 in good health. The chain's CDR3 is CATRLGGQAGNTIYF.